These 15 T cell receptor beta chains originate from one sample sequenced in a study of siplizumab effects on memory and regulatory T cells. Here immunoSEQ multiplex PCR was the method, and the copy in TCRdb shows in-frame clones only, minus some. The sample holds 100,000 to 120,000 clones, approximately 92% seen once. The sample taken for sequencing was CD4+ T cells sorted from blood. The source is a human donor in good health.

The chain recombines TRBV7-9 with TRBJ2-3, with D possibly called TRBD1 or TRBD2 (6 bases each). Germline V CDR1 and CDR2: SEHNR, FQNEAQ (reference sequence). The CDR3 contains 13 residues. Trimming cost V 5 bases and J 4 bases, with 10 bases left between them. The CDR3 DNA is TGTGCCAGCAGCCCCCGGGGGCCAGATACGCAGTATTTT. Encoded protein: CASSPRGPDTQYF. Full variable domain (outside the CDR3, taken from reference TRBV7-9 and TRBJ2-3): DTGVSQNPRHKITKRGQNVTFRCDPISEHNRLYWYRQTLGQGPEFLTYFQNEAQLEKSRLLSDRFSAERPKGSFSTLEIQRTEQGDSAMYLCASSPRGPDTQYFGPGTRLTVL.

The V call is TRBV25-1, the J call TRBJ1-1; 7 bases line up with TRBD1. This CDR3 region has 15 residues. Germline trimming cut 1 base from V and 3 bases from J; bases unmatched to any gene: 5. From germline, CDR1 is MGHDK and CDR2 SYGVNS. The CDR3 DNA follows: TGTGCCAGCAGTGAATTCGAGGGGGCTTACACTGAAGCTTTCTTT. This codes for CASSEFEGAYTEAFF.

V usage is TRBV28 and J usage is TRBJ1-2, with TRBD1 matching 7 bases. CDR1 is MDHEN, CDR2 SYDVKM, per germline. Trimming removed 4 bases from V and 4 bases from J; junction bases left unmatched: 6. The CDR3 length is 14 residues. The CDR3 sequence is CASSSTGDGYGYTF. Here the CDR3 DNA reads TGTGCCAGCAGTTCCACAGGGGACGGCTATGGCTACACCTTC.

This clone was detected only once. The V gene is TRBV6-5, the J gene TRBJ2-7, with no clear D. Germline values: CDR1 MNHEY, CDR2 SVGAGI. This CDR3 has 13 residues. Deletions cut 5 bases from V and 1 base from J, with 9 bases between. The CDR3 spells CASSRTVSYEQYF. CDR3 nucleotides: TGTGCCAGCAGTAGAACAGTTTCCTACGAGCAGTACTTC.

The gene calls are TRBV4-1 and TRBJ2-7; TRBD1 matches 10 bases. This CDR3 spans 15 amino acids. In germline, CDR1 is MGHRA, CDR2 YSYEKL. V was clipped by 3 bases and J by 2 bases; unmatched bases: 4. The CDR3 DNA reads TGCGCCAGCAGCCACCATGACAGGGGGCCCTACGAGCAGTACTTC. Translating gives CASSHHDRGPYEQYF.

The V call is TRBV27, the J call TRBJ2-4; D remains ambiguous. The length of the CDR3 is 16 residues. The germline V gene encodes CDR1 MNHEY and CDR2 SMNVEV (reference sequence). V was clipped by 8 bases and J by 1 base, with 18 bases between them. The CDR3 nucleotides read TGTGCCAGCCGAACCTACTCCAGTCTGGCCAAAAACATTCAGTACTTC. As protein: CASRTYSSLAKNIQYF.

This chain joins TRBV19 and TRBJ2-2; 7 positions match TRBD2. The germline V gene encodes CDR1 LNHDA and CDR2 SQIVND (reference sequence). Trimming took 3 bases from V and 6 from J; bases not matched to a gene: 7. The CDR3 has 15 residues. CDR3 amino acids: CASSIGRRSAGELFF. CDR3 in DNA: TGTGCCAGTAGTATCGGGAGGCGCTCGGCCGGGGAGCTGTTTTTT. The full variable domain, rest sourced from reference TRBV19 and TRBJ2-2, is DGGITQSPKYLFRKEGQNVTLSCEQNLNHDAMYWYRQDPGQGLRLIYYSQIVNDFQKGDIAEGYSVSREKKESFPLTVTSAQKNPTAFYLCASSIGRRSAGELFFGEGSRLTVL.

With respect to this clone: The sample holds other DNA sequences that translate to the same CDR3. The chain is built from TRBV6-5 and TRBJ1-2, with D maybe TRBD1 (5 bases). This CDR3 region has 14 residues. Trimming took off 5 bases at V and 3 bases at J, with 13 bases between the two ends. Germline CDR1 is MNHEY and CDR2 is SVGAGI. CDR3: CASSTAGTDYGYTF. The CDR3 DNA reads as TGTGCCAGCAGTACTGCCGGGACGGACTATGGCTACACCTTC.

Regarding this clone: The sample holds other DNA sequences that translate to the same CDR3. The chain uses TRBV5-1 and TRBJ2-6; D is unresolved. V was cut by 2 bases and J by 0 bases, with 6 bases left in between. The CDR3 runs 15 residues. Germline CDR1 reads SGHRS; CDR2 reads YFSETQ. The CDR3 DNA follows: TGCGCCAGCAGCTTAGCTGCCTCTGGGGCCAACGTCCTGACTTTC. Its protein is CASSLAASGANVLTF. The whole variable domain, filled in from reference TRBV5-1 and TRBJ2-6, reads KAGVTQTPRYLIKTRGQQVTLSCSPISGHRSVSWYQQTPGQGLQFLFEYFSETQRNKGNFPGRFSGRQFSNSRSEMNVSTLELGDSALYLCASSLAASGANVLTFGAGSRLTVL.

The J gene is TRBJ1-1, the V gene TRBV21-1. TRBV21-1 is designated a pseudogene. The CDR3 totals 15 residues. The CDR3 DNA reads as TGTGCCAGCAGCAAAGATCGCGGAATGAACACTGAAGCTTTCTTT. Translated: CASSKDRGMNTEAFF.

The rearrangement joins TRBV7-3 to TRBJ2-1, with 8 bases matching TRBD2. CDR1 and CDR2 from the germline V gene are SGHTA and FQGTGA. The J segment lost 7 bases and the V segment lost 1 base, leaving 6 bases of the junction unmatched. The CDR3 loop spans 15 amino acids. CDR3 protein: CASSLIGGRINEQFF. As DNA, the CDR3 is TGTGCCAGCAGCTTAATTGGCGGGAGGATAAATGAGCAGTTCTTC.

The V and J genes are TRBV4-1 and TRBJ1-4; no reliable D call. V lost 0 bases to trimming and J lost 8 bases, with 4 bases between them. The CDR3 runs 12 residues. Per the germline V gene, CDR1 is MGHRA and CDR2 is YSYEKL. CDR3 sequence: CASSQESEKLFF. CDR3 DNA: TGCGCCAGCAGCCAAGAATCGGAAAAACTGTTTTTT.

The gene calls are TRBV7-2 and TRBJ1-2, with D maybe TRBD1 (6 bases). V gave up 1 base and J gave up 8 bases, with 8 bases separating them. Germline CDR1 reads SGHTA; CDR2 reads FQGNSA. The CDR3 totals 12 residues. The CDR3 region is CASSLETGGYTF. In nucleotides, the CDR3 is TGTGCCAGCAGCTTAGAGACAGGCGGCTACACCTTC.

The rearrangement links TRBV5-1 to TRBJ2-3; tentatively, D is TRBD2 (5 bases). The V and J ends lost 5 bases and 4 bases respectively, with 20 bases between them. In germline, CDR1 is SGHRS, CDR2 YFSETQ. The CDR3 runs 16 residues. CDR3 nucleotides: TGCGCCAGCAGGGTGGCCCCCGTGGGTAGCGCAGATACGCAGTATTTT. Translation: CASRVAPVGSADTQYF.

The rearrangement links TRBV5-1 to TRBJ2-3, with D perhaps assigned TRBD1 or TRBD2 (5 bases each). Trimming left V 2 bases short and J 4 bases short, with 14 bases between. In germline, CDR1 is SGHRS, CDR2 YFSETQ. The CDR3 extends over 15 amino acids. The CDR3: CASSFGTWGPDTQYF. DNA of the CDR3: TGCGCCAGCAGCTTCGGGACCTGGGGCCCAGATACGCAGTATTTT.